Presented here are 11 T cell receptor beta chains from one specimen sequenced in a study of response to subunit inactivated influenza vaccine. From the RT-PCR reads, TCRdb called clonotypes with MiXCR, one entry per CDR3 protein. In the table there are 550,000 to 650,000 distinct CDR3 sequences, 10% to 15% of which are singletons. The specimen was PBMCs from blood, collected on the day of vaccination. These receptors came from a man aged 45-65 years who received an inactivated influenza vaccine.

This sequence joins TRBV27 and TRBJ1-1; no firm D call. The CDR3 totals 8 residues. Germline-derived CDR1 and CDR2 are MNHEY and SMNVEV (reference sequence). V was pared by 6 bases and J by 10 bases, with 3 bases between. The DNA of the CDR3 is TGTGCCAGCAGCCGAGCTTTCTTT. Protein product: CASSRAFF.

This CDR3 reads CASTTTVAGGPGDEQFF. The CDR3 nucleotides read TGTGCCAGCACTACGACCGTAGCGGGAGGGCCGGGCGATGAGCAGTTCTTC. This chain links TRBV25-1 with TRBJ2-1, with 11 bases identical to TRBD2. This CDR3 contains 17 residues. CDR1 and CDR2 from the germline V gene are MGHDK and SYGVNS. Trimming cost V 7 bases and J 8 bases; bases outside gene matches: 16.

The count of this clonotype is one. This chain joins TRBV9 and TRBJ2-1; possible D gene TRBD2, 6 bases. The germline V gene has CDR1 SGDLS and CDR2 YYNGEE. V gave up 0 bases and J gave up 6 bases, with 19 bases separating them. The CDR3 runs 17 residues. CDR3 DNA sequence: TGTGCCAGCAGCGTAGGTAGTGGCGGGATCGGGGTCAATGAGCAGTTCTTC. Its translation is CASSVGSGGIGVNEQFF.

This clonotype was found many times. The genes are TRBV6-2 or TRBV6-3 and TRBJ2-1; tentative D call: TRBD1 (6 bases). Germline CDR1 and CDR2: MNHEY and SVGEGT. The CDR3 contains 13 residues. Trimming took off 6 bases at V and 13 bases at J, with 19 bases between the two ends. The chain's CDR3 is CASSRTVGSTQFF. DNA of the CDR3: TGTGCCAGCAGCCGGACAGTAGGCTCTACACAGTTCTTC.

The table lists this clonotype with many counts. The rearrangement joins TRBV29-1 to TRBJ2-3, with D unresolved. The V end lost 1 base, the J end lost 0 bases, and 11 bases lay between the germline ends. This CDR3 region has 15 residues. CDR1 SQVTM and CDR2 ANQGSEA come from the germline V gene. The CDR3 DNA sequence: TGCAGCGTTGAAGCGCCCGATAGGAGCACAGATACGCAGTATTTT. Protein product: CSVEAPDRSTDTQYF.

The table lists this clonotype with many counts. The chain joins TRBV15 to TRBJ2-7; tentatively, D is TRBD2 (6 bases). There are 15 residues in the CDR3. Trimming cost V 2 bases and J 2 bases, with 13 bases left between them. CDR1 is LNHNV, CDR2 YYDKDF, per germline (reference sequence). CDR3 amino acids: CATSRWEAPAYEQYF. The CDR3 DNA sequence: TGTGCCACCAGCAGATGGGAGGCACCCGCCTACGAGCAGTACTTC. Combining the CDR3 with reference TRBV15 and TRBJ2-7 gives the whole variable domain DAMVIQNPRYQVTQFGKPVTLSCSQTLNHNVMYWYQQKSSQAPKLLFHYYDKDFNNEADTPDNFQSRRPNTSFCFLDIRSPGLGDTAMYLCATSRWEAPAYEQYFGPGTRLTVT.

The chain couples TRBV2 to TRBJ1-2, with 9 positions matching TRBD1. The V segment lost 6 bases and the J segment 8 bases; nucleotides outside the gene matches: 10. CDR1 and CDR2 from the germline V gene are SNHLY and FYNNEI. The CDR3 is made up of 14 amino acids. The CDR3 protein is CASRADRGGEGYTF. The CDR3 DNA reads TGTGCCAGCAGAGCGGACAGGGGAGGAGAGGGCTACACCTTC. Using reference TRBV2 and TRBJ1-2 for the parts outside the CDR3, the full variable domain is EPEVTQTPSHQVTQMGQEVILRCVPISNHLYFYWYRQILGQKVEFLVSFYNNEISEKSEIFDDQFSVERPDGSNFTLKIRSTKLEDSAMYFCASRADRGGEGYTFGSGTRLTVV.

This clonotype occurred many times. The CDR3 DNA sequence: TGTGCCAGCAGGATAAGGGGGGAGCTGTTTTTT. It codes for CASRIRGELFF. The chain uses TRBV12-3 or TRBV12-4 and TRBJ2-2; D is ambiguous. The CDR3 extends over 11 amino acids. V lost 6 bases, J lost 8 bases, and 7 bases lay in between.

The chain recombines TRBV5-1 with TRBJ1-4, with 7 nucleotides matching TRBD1. The CDR3 extends over 17 amino acids. J gave up 5 bases and V 1 base, and 11 bases lay outside the gene matches. Looked up from germline, CDR1 is SGHRS and CDR2 is YFSETQ. For the CDR3, the DNA is TGCGCCAGCAGCTTGATGGGGACAGCTGGATTCAATGAAAAACTGTTTTTT. It is translated as CASSLMGTAGFNEKLFF.

This clonotype has more than one count but fewer than ten. The V and J genes are TRBV28 and TRBJ2-3; TRBD2 aligns across 11 bases. The CDR3 runs to 16 residues. From germline, CDR1 is MDHEN and CDR2 SYDVKM. The V gene end was trimmed by 3 bases and the J gene end by 3 bases; junction bases not matched to a gene: 5. This CDR3 is CASSFSASGGTDTQYF. The CDR3 region has the DNA TGTGCCAGCAGTTTTTCCGCTAGCGGGGGGACAGATACGCAGTATTTT. The variable domain in full, completed from reference TRBV28 and TRBJ2-3, reads DVKVTQSSRYLVKRTGEKVFLECVQDMDHENMFWYRQDPGLGLRLIYFSYDVKMKEKGDIPEGYSVSREKKERFSLILESASTNQTSMYLCASSFSASGGTDTQYFGPGTRLTVL.

This clonotype was picked up many times. The genes are TRBV20-1 and TRBJ1-1, with TRBD1 matching over 9 bases. J gave up 0 bases and V 8 bases, and 16 bases lay outside the gene matches. Germline V lookup: CDR1 DFQATT, CDR2 SNEGSKA (reference sequence). The CDR3 spans 17 residues. DNA for the CDR3: TGCAGTACAAACGACCGGGACAGGGAAGAAGTGAACACTGAAGCTTTCTTT. It translates to CSTNDRDREEVNTEAFF.